These 27 T cell receptor beta chains came from one sample sequenced in a study of blood T cell repertoires in COVID-19. Only in-frame clones appear in the TCRdb table, and some are missing; sequencing was by immunoSEQ multiplex PCR. The sample holds almost 95,000 clones, approximately 70% seen once. The sample was peripheral blood. These receptors were collected from a woman aged 60-70 years in a cohort sampled during active or convalescent COVID-19.

This chain connects TRBV3-1 (or the pseudogene TRBV3-2) to TRBJ1-1; D unclear. The CDR3 consists of 13 residues. Trimming removed 4 bases from V and 3 bases from J, with 9 bases in between. Germline V gene sequence: CDR1 LGHDT, CDR2 YNNKEL (reference sequence). CDR3 in DNA: TGTGCCAGCAGCCGCTATCCGGACACTGAAGCTTTCTTT. Translation: CASSRYPDTEAFF.

The chain has TRBV7-3 and TRBJ2-3, with 8 bases lining up with TRBD2. Losses at the gene ends were 2 bases for V and 4 bases for J; bases not matched to a gene: 5. CDR1 is SGHTA and CDR2 is FQGTGA in the germline V gene. The CDR3 totals 15 residues. CDR3 amino acids: CASSLGLATPDTQYF. The CDR3 DNA sequence: TGTGCCAGCAGCTTAGGACTAGCTACCCCAGATACGCAGTATTTT.

The CDR3 reads CASNLGGVTGELFF. The CDR3 nucleotides are TGCGCCAGCAACTTAGGCGGGGTTACCGGGGAGCTGTTTTTT. V usage is TRBV5-1 and J usage is TRBJ2-2, with D maybe TRBD2 (6 bases). Germline CDR1 SGHRS, CDR2 YFSETQ. The CDR3 is 14 residues long. V gave up 6 bases and J gave up 5 bases, with 14 bases separating them.

The table lists this clone with many counts. The rearrangement links TRBV27 to TRBJ2-7, with 7 bases matching TRBD1. V dropped 5 bases and J dropped 6; count of bases not matched to a gene: 7. This CDR3 contains 13 residues. The germline gives CDR1 MNHEY, CDR2 SMNVEV (reference sequence). The CDR3 bases are TGTGCCAGCAGTCCCCAACAGGGGACCGAGCAGTACTTC. Protein sequence: CASSPQQGTEQYF.

V gene TRBV10-3 combines with J gene TRBJ1-1; no clear D. Trimming took 4 bases from V and 4 from J, leaving 10 bases between them. Germline V CDR1 and CDR2: ENHRY, SYGVKD. This CDR3 is 13 amino acids long. CDR3 region: CAISVAEVTEAFF. The CDR3 nucleotides are TGTGCCATCAGTGTGGCAGAGGTCACTGAAGCTTTCTTT.

The V call is TRBV10-2, the J call TRBJ1-1; D gene unclear. The V gene's germline CDR1 is WSHSY and CDR2 SAAADI. The ends were cut back, 3 bases at V and 0 bases at J, with 11 bases in the middle. This CDR3 region has 15 residues. The CDR3 reads CASSDHGLLNTEAFF. Written as DNA, the CDR3 is TGCGCCAGCAGTGACCACGGACTGCTGAACACTGAAGCTTTCTTT.

The gene calls are TRBV18 and TRBJ1-4; 9 positions match TRBD1. This CDR3 region has 15 residues. V gave up 2 bases and J gave up 8 bases; unmatched junction bases: 6. The germline V gene has CDR1 KGHSH and CDR2 LQKENI. Here the CDR3 reads CASSPYGTGLEKLFF. In DNA form, the CDR3 reads TGTGCCAGCTCACCATACGGGACAGGGCTGGAAAAACTGTTTTTT.

The CDR3 loop is CASSSGVGNSPLHF. The CDR3 nucleotides are TGTGCCAGCAGCTCAGGGGTGGGGAATTCACCCCTCCACTTT. The rearrangement joins TRBV7-3 to TRBJ1-6, with D maybe TRBD1 (6 bases). This CDR3 is 14 amino acids long. Trimming left V 4 bases short and J 7 bases short, with 11 bases between. Germline CDR1 reads SGHTA; CDR2 reads FQGTGA.

V gene TRBV4-2 combines with J gene TRBJ1-2; the D gene is possibly TRBD1 (6 bases). Deletions cut 4 bases from V and 4 bases from J, with 7 bases between. This CDR3 spans 12 amino acids. CDR1 is LGHNA, CDR2 YNFKEQ, per germline. In nucleotides, the CDR3 is TGTGCCAGCAGCCGGGACATCTATGGCTACACCTTC. The encoded protein is CASSRDIYGYTF.

V and J are TRBV29-1 and TRBJ1-2; 9 nucleotides agree with TRBD1. V dropped 3 bases and J dropped 7; count of bases not matched to a gene: 3. The CDR3 is 12 amino acids. Per the germline V gene, CDR1 is SQVTM and CDR2 is ANQGSEA. The CDR3 loop reads CSVERDRAGYTF. In DNA form, the CDR3 reads TGCAGCGTTGAGAGGGACAGGGCTGGCTACACCTTC.

V and J are TRBV11-2 and TRBJ1-6, with TRBD1 as a possible D gene (5 bases). V was shortened by 5 bases and J by 4 bases, with 15 bases between the two germline ends. In germline, CDR1 is SGHAT, CDR2 FQNNGV. The CDR3 covers 16 residues. The CDR3 spells CASSPGLKKYNSPLHF. The CDR3 DNA follows: TGTGCCAGCAGCCCGGGACTGAAGAAATATAATTCACCCCTCCACTTT.

V usage is TRBV5-1 and J usage is TRBJ2-3; 9 nucleotides agree with TRBD2. Germline loops: CDR1 SGHRS, CDR2 YFSETQ. This CDR3 has 15 residues. J was trimmed by 2 bases and V by 5 bases; bases with no gene match: 6. The CDR3 loop reads CASRLAGLDTDTQYF. CDR3 bases: TGCGCCAGCAGGCTAGCGGGGTTAGACACAGATACGCAGTATTTT.

This clone was observed a few times. The chain recombines TRBV4-3 with TRBJ2-5; D gene ambiguous. Trimming cost V 1 base and J 5 bases, with 8 bases left between them. Germline CDR1 is LGHNA and CDR2 is YSLEER. The CDR3 runs to 13 residues. This CDR3 reads CASSQGRLETQYF. The CDR3 region has the DNA TGCGCCAGCAGCCAAGGTCGTTTGGAGACCCAGTACTTC.

The chain carries TRBV5-1 and TRBJ1-2; TRBD1 agrees at 12 bases. Trimming cost V 4 bases and J 7 bases; bases outside gene matches: 14. Germline V lookup: CDR1 SGHRS, CDR2 YFSETQ. The length of the CDR3 is 17 residues. CDR3 coding DNA: TGCGCCAGCAGCACGACCGGGACAGGGGGCATTCTGGGTGGCTACACCTTC. Amino acid sequence: CASSTTGTGGILGGYTF.

The genes are TRBV5-6 and TRBJ2-3, with D tentatively TRBD1 (7 bases). The V gene lost 2 bases and the J gene lost 4 bases, with 14 bases spanning the gap. Germline loops: CDR1 SGHDT, CDR2 YYEEEE. The CDR3 contains 15 residues. The CDR3 loop is CASSFGGGNADTQYF. The CDR3 DNA is TGTGCCAGCAGCTTCGGAGGGGGCAACGCAGATACGCAGTATTTT.

This chain connects TRBV19 to TRBJ1-2; D gene ambiguous. The germline V and J ends were trimmed by 1 base and 4 bases, with 7 bases remaining between them. CDR3 size: 13 residues. The germline gives CDR1 LNHDA, CDR2 SQIVND (reference sequence). The CDR3 region is CASSIASGYGYTF. In nucleotides, the CDR3 is TGTGCCAGTAGTATAGCCAGTGGCTATGGCTACACCTTC.

The rearrangement links TRBV2 to TRBJ2-7; 8 bases align to TRBD1. The CDR3 extends over 14 amino acids. Germline V CDR1 and CDR2: SNHLY, FYNNEI. Trimming took 6 bases from V and 2 from J; bases not matched to a gene: 6. CDR3 nucleotides: TGTGCCAGCAGGGACGGACAGGGTCCCTACGAGCAGTACTTC. This codes for CASRDGQGPYEQYF.

This clone was found once. This chain joins TRBV2 and TRBJ1-5, with 10 bases that match TRBD1. The CDR3 is 18 amino acids. Germline CDR1 is SNHLY and CDR2 is FYNNEI. With V trimmed by 4 bases and J by 3 bases, 12 bases remained unmatched. Here the CDR3 reads CASSVPKSGTGVNQPQHF. DNA for the CDR3: TGTGCCAGCAGTGTCCCCAAATCCGGGACAGGGGTCAATCAGCCCCAGCATTTT.

This clone was picked up one time. The chain employs TRBV4-1 and TRBJ1-2, with TRBD1 matching over 8 bases. Trimming at V came to 3 bases and at J to 4 bases, leaving 10 bases not matched to a gene. The germline CDR1 and CDR2 sequences are MGHRA and YSYEKL. The CDR3 is 16 amino acids. The CDR3 is CASSHPEGDRGYGYTF. CDR3 DNA sequence: TGCGCCAGCAGCCACCCGGAGGGCGACAGGGGCTATGGCTACACCTTC.

This clone was counted only a few times. The rearrangement links TRBV28 to TRBJ1-6, with 8 bases aligning to TRBD1. Trimming removed 8 bases from V and 8 bases from J; junction bases left unmatched: 8. CDR1 is MDHEN and CDR2 is SYDVKM in the germline V gene. The CDR3 is made up of 14 amino acids. The CDR3 DNA reads as TGTGCCAGCTATAACAGGGGGTACGATTCACCCCTCCACTTT. Translation gives CASYNRGYDSPLHF. Together with reference TRBV28 and TRBJ1-6, the CDR3 gives the full variable domain: DVKVTQSSRYLVKRTGEKVFLECVQDMDHENMFWYRQDPGLGLRLIYFSYDVKMKEKGDIPEGYSVSREKKERFSLILESASTNQTSMYLCASYNRGYDSPLHFGNGTRLTVT.

This clone has only a few counts. The chain combines TRBV2 with TRBJ1-1, with D perhaps TRBD1 (6 bases). V was clipped by 6 bases and J by 9 bases, with 8 bases between them. Germline CDR1 and CDR2: SNHLY and FYNNEI. CDR3 size: 10 residues. The CDR3: CASSRDKAFF. The CDR3 DNA reads as TGTGCCAGCAGCCGGGACAAAGCTTTCTTT.

The V gene is TRBV4-2, the J gene TRBJ1-2, with a tentative D call TRBD1 (6 bases). This CDR3 is 16 amino acids long. With 3 bases removed from V and 1 base from J, the gap between germline ends came to 15 bases. CDR1 LGHNA and CDR2 YNFKEQ come from the germline V gene. The CDR3 sequence is CASSQGTPNLNYGYTF. The CDR3 DNA reads TGTGCCAGCAGCCAGGGGACACCAAATCTTAACTATGGCTACACCTTC.

The CDR3 bases are TGTGCCATCAGTGAGGACAGGGGGCTCGGGGCAGATACGCAGTATTTT. Its translation: CAISEDRGLGADTQYF. The J gene is TRBJ2-3, the V gene TRBV10-3, with 10 bases lining up with TRBD1. In germline, CDR1 is ENHRY, CDR2 SYGVKD. CDR3 length: 16 residues. V lost 2 bases to trimming and J lost 4 bases; unmatched junction nucleotides: 6.

Of note for this clone: Other DNA sequences within the sample encode an identical CDR3. The chain has TRBV6-6 and TRBJ1-1, with D possibly matching TRBD1 (5 bases). The germline CDR1 and CDR2 sequences are MNHNY and SVGAGI (reference sequence). The CDR3 length is 14 residues. Trimming removed 0 bases from V and 4 bases from J, with 9 bases in between. In DNA form, the CDR3 reads TGTGCCAGCAGTTACTCGGCGGGGGGCACTGAAGCTTTCTTT. This gives the protein CASSYSAGGTEAFF.

V and J are TRBV5-1 and TRBJ1-1, with TRBD1 matching over 7 bases. Germline V gives CDR1 SGHRS, CDR2 YFSETQ. V dropped 4 bases and J dropped 0; count of bases not matched to a gene: 6. The CDR3 sequence is 15 residues long. CDR3 in DNA: TGCGCCAGCAGCCCGGCGGGACAGATGAACACTGAAGCTTTCTTT. Residues: CASSPAGQMNTEAFF.

The chain links TRBV3-1 (or the pseudogene TRBV3-2) to TRBJ2-3; 7 bases agree with TRBD2. V shed 0 bases, J shed 3 bases, and the junction held 6 bases outside the gene matches. This CDR3 is built from 16 residues. Germline assignment: CDR1 LGHDT and CDR2 YNNKEL (reference sequence). CDR3 protein: CASSQDRTRRTDTQYF. The DNA of the CDR3 is TGTGCCAGCAGCCAAGATCGGACTAGAAGGACAGATACGCAGTATTTT.

This clone was picked up a small number of times. The chain links TRBV7-8 to TRBJ1-3, with a weak D call TRBD1 (6 bases). The V gene's germline CDR1 is SGHVS and CDR2 FQNEAQ. The V end was cut by 1 base, the J end by 4 bases, with 17 bases between. There are 17 residues in the CDR3. The DNA for the CDR3 is TGTGCCAGCAGCTTAGAGTCCGCGGGGGCAGCGGGAAACACCATATATTTT. Translating it yields CASSLESAGAAGNTIYF.